The rows below give T cell receptor beta chains drawn from one sample of a study of T cells after yellow fever vaccination. One entry per CDR3 protein results from TCRdb running MiXCR on the 5' RACE reads. The data hold 300,000 to 400,000 distinct CDR3 sequences, with approximately 8% observed a single time. The sample here was PBMCs, taken more than 40 days after the first yellow fever vaccination. The receptors shown here come from a man in his late teens or twenties who received the YFV17D yellow fever vaccine. The CDR3 runs from the conserved cysteine through the conserved F or W.

j_call: TRBJ2-7; v_call: TRBV6-2/TRBV6-3; cdr3_aa: CASASGPAYEQYF
j_call: TRBJ2-2; v_call: TRBV14; cdr3_aa: CASSPRDSYTGELFF
j_call: TRBJ2-3; v_call: TRBV12-3/TRBV12-4; cdr3_aa: CASSSGLAGATDTQYF
j_call: TRBJ2-5; v_call: TRBV7-2; cdr3_aa: CASSLVAGGRETQYF
j_call: TRBJ2-3; v_call: TRBV6-4; cdr3_aa: CASSETSGGTDTQYF
j_call: TRBJ2-5; v_call: TRBV29-1; cdr3_aa: CSVGLQETQYF
j_call: TRBJ2-7; v_call: TRBV5-1; cdr3_aa: CASSTGQLSYEQYF
j_call: TRBJ2-6; v_call: TRBV5-1; cdr3_aa: CASSPVFSGANVLTF
j_call: TRBJ1-2; v_call: TRBV12-3/TRBV12-4; cdr3_aa: CASSLGMGYTF
j_call: TRBJ2-3; v_call: TRBV18; cdr3_aa: CASAPAGMLGDTQYF
j_call: TRBJ1-5; v_call: TRBV9; cdr3_aa: CASSVGPHGNQPQHF
j_call: TRBJ1-6; v_call: TRBV20-1; cdr3_aa: CSARVGDRWYSPLHF
j_call: TRBJ2-1; v_call: TRBV20-1; cdr3_aa: CSASRGSPHNEQFF
j_call: TRBJ1-6; v_call: TRBV20-1; cdr3_aa: CSARDRGYSPLHF
j_call: TRBJ2-2; v_call: TRBV7-3; cdr3_aa: CASSQGTTNTGELFF
j_call: TRBJ2-3; v_call: TRBV27; cdr3_aa: CASSLVGRQGPVNTQYF
j_call: TRBJ2-1; v_call: TRBV5-1; cdr3_aa: CASSLLAGGPREQFF
j_call: TRBJ1-1; v_call: TRBV6-5; cdr3_aa: CASKVGNTEAFF
j_call: TRBJ2-7; v_call: TRBV7-9; cdr3_aa: CARGERGGVLGSYEQYF
j_call: TRBJ2-5; v_call: TRBV6-1; cdr3_aa: CASSDYFQETQYF
j_call: TRBJ1-5; v_call: TRBV20-1; cdr3_aa: CSAKGADPNQPQHF
j_call: TRBJ1-1; v_call: TRBV24-1; cdr3_aa: CATIGFKDTEAFF
j_call: TRBJ2-5; v_call: TRBV20-1; cdr3_aa: CSARASQETQYF
j_call: TRBJ2-7; v_call: TRBV7-2; cdr3_aa: CASSVGTGTGATEQYF
j_call: TRBJ2-1; v_call: TRBV11-1; cdr3_aa: CASSSPTVTSGGVGEQFF
j_call: TRBJ1-1; v_call: TRBV4-3; cdr3_aa: CASSQEQYGGTEAFF
j_call: TRBJ2-3; v_call: TRBV5-4; cdr3_aa: CASSPRTESTDTQYF
j_call: TRBJ1-2; v_call: TRBV29-1; cdr3_aa: CSSRTGTYGYTF
j_call: TRBJ1-1; v_call: TRBV20-1; cdr3_aa: CSASLGAGTTEAFF
j_call: TRBJ1-4; v_call: TRBV5-6; cdr3_aa: CASSLIGVTNEKLFF
j_call: TRBJ2-3; v_call: TRBV20-1; cdr3_aa: CCAIASGDHRSTDTQYF
j_call: TRBJ2-1; v_call: TRBV4-3; cdr3_aa: CASSRVGGKRTYNEQFF